The TCR beta chain under discussion was sequenced for a study of Ad26.COV2.S vaccination and SARS-CoV-2 variants. Using immunoSEQ multiplex PCR, the repertoire was profiled, and TCRdb retains in-frame clones only, with some absent. The sample has under 500,000 clones; approximately 90% are singletons. Treatment given: some 20 received Ad26.COV2.S at low or high dose, single or two shots; about 5 received placebo; per-sample allocation not given. Sampling was performed 63 days after the first vaccine or placebo injection. The CDR3 spans 15 residues. The V gene's germline CDR1 is LNHDA and CDR2 SQIVND (reference sequence). Trimming removed 3 bases from V and 3 bases from J, with 14 bases in between.

The gene calls are TRBV19 and TRBJ1-1, with unresolved D. Specimen: peripheral blood, collected in a trial of Ad26.COV2.S vaccine versus placebo. The origin of this receptor is a person aged 18-65 years who received the Ad26.COV2.S COVID-19 vaccine or a placebo. The CDR3 sequence: CASSMGSAADTEAFF. The CDR3 region has the DNA TGTGCCAGTAGTATGGGCAGCGCCGCAGACACTGAAGCTTTCTTT. The variable domain in full, with the rest retrieved from reference TRBV19 and TRBJ1-1, is DGGITQSPKYLFRKEGQNVTLSCEQNLNHDAMYWYRQDPGQGLRLIYYSQIVNDFQKGDIAEGYSVSREKKESFPLTVTSAQKNPTAFYLCASSMGSAADTEAFFGQGTRLTVV.